This T cell receptor beta chain was recorded in a study of post-analysis software for immune sequencing data. About the research overall: In terms of disease course, relapsing-remitting, secondary progressive and progressive-relapsing multiple sclerosis were included. Study outcomes and limitations: Significantly decreased normalized Chao1 diversity was recorded for multiple sclerosis patients relative to controls. In patients, TRBV5-6, TRBV5-1 and TRBV20-1 belonged to five or six TRBV segments found more frequently than in controls. Batch-matched samples strongly co-clustered by F measure.

Regarding this clonotype: Its antigen is undetermined.

Every TCR beta cDNA library bore unique molecular identifiers. Using its own MiXCR run on the PCR reads, TCRdb lists one record per CDR3 protein. In the table there are fewer than 900,000 distinct CDR3 sequences, roughly 50% of which are singletons. This CDR3 has 15 residues. Germline CDR1 and CDR2: MNHNS and SASEGT. V lost 5 bases and J lost 3, with 17 bases in between. V gene TRBV6-1 combines with J gene TRBJ2-7; D is possibly TRBD2 (5 bases). Specimen: blood. This sequence was found in a girl aged 10-17 years with multiple sclerosis. DNA for the CDR3: TGTGCCAGCAGTTTGACTATTCGTCTGGACTACGAGCAGTACTTC. It codes for CASSLTIRLDYEQYF.